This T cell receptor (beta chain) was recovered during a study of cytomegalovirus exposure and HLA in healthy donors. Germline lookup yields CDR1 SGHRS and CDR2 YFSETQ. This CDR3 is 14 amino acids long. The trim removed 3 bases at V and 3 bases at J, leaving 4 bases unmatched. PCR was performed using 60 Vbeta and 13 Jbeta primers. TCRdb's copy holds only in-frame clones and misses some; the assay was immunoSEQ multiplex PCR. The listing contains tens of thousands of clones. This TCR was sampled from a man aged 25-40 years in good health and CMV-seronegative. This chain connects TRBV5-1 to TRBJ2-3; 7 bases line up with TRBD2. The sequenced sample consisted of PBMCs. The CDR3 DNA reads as TGCGCCAGCAGCTCCTATAGCGGGACAGATACGCAGTATTTT. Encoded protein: CASSSYSGTDTQYF.